The clone carrying this T cell receptor beta chain was detected only once. This record belongs to a study of CD8+CD57+ T cells in acquired aplastic anemia. CDR3 and TCR beta VDJ profiling relied on a genomic DNA template. TCRdb analysed the reads with MiXCR anew, one entry per CDR3 protein. The table shows some 180,000 distinct CDR3 sequences, with around 45% occurring only once. The receptor was isolated from a human donor in good health. The sample taken for sequencing was sorted CD4+, CD8+, or CD8+CD57+ T cells (not recorded which) from PBMCs.

The CDR3 bases are TGTGCCAGCAGCTTATACAGGGGGAGCACAGATACGCAGTATTTT. It is translated as CASSLYRGSTDTQYF. The rearrangement links TRBV7-2 to TRBJ2-3; 8 positions agree with TRBD1. J gave up 0 bases and V 2 bases, and 1 base lay outside the gene matches. This CDR3 is built from 15 residues. Germline V lookup: CDR1 SGHTA, CDR2 FQGNSA.